This T cell receptor (beta chain) was observed in a study of cytomegalovirus exposure and HLA in healthy donors. PCR was performed using 60 Vbeta and 13 Jbeta primers. The assay was immunoSEQ multiplex PCR, and TCRdb's table has in-frame clones only and misses some. The sample consists of over 150,000 clones, over 65% of them appearing once. Study results and limitations: Per a prior analysis, the majority of TCR beta V segments were productive roughly 87% or roughly 30% of the time.

The CDR3 is 14 amino acids. Germline V gene lookup returns CDR1 SNHLY and CDR2 FYNNEI. The V and J ends lost 7 bases and 6 bases, in that order; junction bases with no gene match: 5. This clone was seen only a few times. Its antigen remains unknown. Sequenced material: PBMCs. The TCR was taken from a woman between 40 and 55 years old in good health and CMV-seropositive. The chain recombines TRBV2 with TRBJ1-6, with 8 bases lining up with TRBD1. In nucleotides, the CDR3 is TGTGCCAGCACCCCCACAGGGGGTAATTCACCCCTCCACTTT. The encoded protein is CASTPTGGNSPLHF. Variable domain in full (rest from reference TRBV2 and TRBJ1-6): EPEVTQTPSHQVTQMGQEVILRCVPISNHLYFYWYRQILGQKVEFLVSFYNNEISEKSEIFDDQFSVERPDGSNFTLKIRSTKLEDSAMYFCASTPTGGNSPLHFGNGTRLTVT.